The source of this TCR beta chain is a study of PD-1 blockade in classical Hodgkin lymphoma. Study-level background: Every 2 weeks, patients got 3 mg/kg intravenous nivolumab.

Of note for this clone: Its antigen is currently unknown.

Whole-study findings and limits: Patients with an early start, nivolumab under 1 year after ASCT, were excluded. Patients who responded completely had about the same baseline diversity as newly diagnosed patients. The repertoire differences lack a defined cause, possibly disease activity or prior therapy.

Each patient relapsed following autologous stem cell transplantation, and prior brentuximab vedotin exposure differed. This CDR3 spans 12 amino acids. V was shortened by 2 bases and J by 5 bases, with 7 bases between the two germline ends. Germline V gene sequence: CDR1 SGHDT, CDR2 YYEEEE. Method: immunoSEQ multiplex PCR; TCRdb's copy keeps in-frame clones and lacks some. The sample includes more than 60,000 clones, under 95% of them seen just once. The sequences come from peripheral blood mononuclear cells (PBMCs), collected at baseline. The TCR was taken from a human donor with classical Hodgkin lymphoma. The V and J genes are TRBV5-6 and TRBJ1-1, with D possibly matching TRBD1 (6 bases). The CDR3: CASSFRGTEAFF. The CDR3 bases are TGTGCCAGCAGCTTCAGGGGTACTGAAGCTTTCTTT. Based on the CDR3 plus reference TRBV5-6 and TRBJ1-1, the full variable domain is DAGVTQSPTHLIKTRGQQVTLRCSPKSGHDTVSWYQQALGQGPQFIFQYYEEEERQRGNFPDRFSGHQFPNYSSELNVNALLLGDSALYLCASSFRGTEAFFGQGTRLTVV.